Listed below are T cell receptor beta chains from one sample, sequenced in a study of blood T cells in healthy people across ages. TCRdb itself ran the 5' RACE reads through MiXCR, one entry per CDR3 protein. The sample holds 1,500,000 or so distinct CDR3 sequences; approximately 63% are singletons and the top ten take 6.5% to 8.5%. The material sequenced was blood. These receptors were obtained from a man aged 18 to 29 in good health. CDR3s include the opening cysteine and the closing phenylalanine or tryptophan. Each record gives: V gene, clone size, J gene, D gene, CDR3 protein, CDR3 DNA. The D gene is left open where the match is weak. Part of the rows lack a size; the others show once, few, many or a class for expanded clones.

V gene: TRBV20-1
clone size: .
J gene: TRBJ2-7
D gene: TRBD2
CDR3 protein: CSAIGLAGAPYEQYF
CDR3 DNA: TGCAGTGCTATAGGACTAGCGGGGGCCCCCTACGAGCAGTACTTC

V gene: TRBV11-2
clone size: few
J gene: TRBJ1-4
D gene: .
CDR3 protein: CASSPWTARDEKLFF
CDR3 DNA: TGTGCCAGCAGCCCGTGGACAGCCCGGGATGAAAAACTGTTTTTT

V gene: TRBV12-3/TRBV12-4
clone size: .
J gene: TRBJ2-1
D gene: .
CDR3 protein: CASSLVANPYNEQFF
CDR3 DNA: TGTGCCAGCAGTTTGGTCGCGAATCCCTACAATGAGCAGTTCTTC

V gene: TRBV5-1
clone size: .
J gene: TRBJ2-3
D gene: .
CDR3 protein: CASSPRLVQGADTQYF
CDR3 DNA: TGCGCCAGCAGCCCACGACTAGTACAAGGGGCAGATACGCAGTATTTT

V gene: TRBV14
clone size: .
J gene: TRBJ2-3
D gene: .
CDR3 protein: CASSHLLPASTDTQYF
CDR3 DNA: TGTGCCAGCAGCCATCTACTCCCCGCTAGCACAGATACGCAGTATTTT

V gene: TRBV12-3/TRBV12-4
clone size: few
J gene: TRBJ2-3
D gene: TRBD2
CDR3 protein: CASIPLAGTSAFTDTQYF
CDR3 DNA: TGTGCCAGCATTCCTTTGGCCGGGACTAGCGCATTCACAGATACGCAGTATTTT

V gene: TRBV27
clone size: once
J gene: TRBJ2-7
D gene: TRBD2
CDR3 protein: CASKAGGPGYEQYF
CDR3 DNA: TGTGCCAGCAAAGCGGGGGGGCCGGGCTACGAGCAGTACTTC

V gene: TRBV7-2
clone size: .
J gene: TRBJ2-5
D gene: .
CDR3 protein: CASSLFPLATQETQYF
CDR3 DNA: TGTGCCAGCAGCTTATTTCCTCTGGCAACCCAAGAGACCCAGTACTTC

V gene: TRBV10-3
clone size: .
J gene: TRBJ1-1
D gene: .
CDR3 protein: CAISESRGFVNTEAFF
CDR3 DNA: TGTGCCATCAGTGAGTCGAGGGGGTTTGTGAACACTGAAGCTTTCTTT

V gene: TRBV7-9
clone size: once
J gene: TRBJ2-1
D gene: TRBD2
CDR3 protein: CASSLPGLVRNGQFF
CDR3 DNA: TGTGCCAGCAGCTTACCGGGACTAGTACGCAATGGGCAGTTCTTC

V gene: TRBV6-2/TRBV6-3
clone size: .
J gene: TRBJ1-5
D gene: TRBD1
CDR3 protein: CASSSDRESGQPQHF
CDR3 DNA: TGTGCCAGCAGCTCAGACAGGGAATCTGGTCAGCCCCAGCATTTT

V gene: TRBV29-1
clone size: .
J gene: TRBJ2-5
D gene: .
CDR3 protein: CSVGSGIEETQYF
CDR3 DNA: TGCAGCGTTGGATCGGGGATTGAAGAGACCCAGTACTTC

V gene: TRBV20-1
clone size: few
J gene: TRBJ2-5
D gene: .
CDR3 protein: CSARVGDQETQYF
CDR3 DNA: TGCAGTGCTAGAGTGGGGGACCAAGAGACCCAGTACTTC

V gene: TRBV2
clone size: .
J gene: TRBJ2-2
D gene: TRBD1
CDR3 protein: CASSAKGANTGELFF
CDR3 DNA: TGTGCCAGCAGTGCGAAGGGGGCTAACACCGGGGAGCTGTTTTTT

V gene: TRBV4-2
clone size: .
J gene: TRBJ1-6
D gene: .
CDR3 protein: CASSQEGRTTSPLHF
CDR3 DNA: TGTGCCAGCAGCCAAGAGGGCAGGACGACTTCACCCCTCCACTTT

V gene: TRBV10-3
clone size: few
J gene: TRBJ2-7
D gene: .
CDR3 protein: CATGSPDGGAHEQYF
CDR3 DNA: TGTGCCACCGGCAGCCCCGACGGGGGTGCCCACGAGCAGTACTTC

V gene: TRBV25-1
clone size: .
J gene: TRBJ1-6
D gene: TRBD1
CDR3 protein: CASSDGQGFTNSPLHF
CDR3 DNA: TGTGCCAGCAGTGACGGACAGGGATTTACAAATTCACCCCTCCACTTT

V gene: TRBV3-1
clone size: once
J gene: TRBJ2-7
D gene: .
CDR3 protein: CASSRRYNEQYF
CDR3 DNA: TGTGCCAGCAGCCGGCGTTACAATGAGCAGTACTTC

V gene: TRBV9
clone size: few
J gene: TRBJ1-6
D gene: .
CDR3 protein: CASSEVGVGSPLHF
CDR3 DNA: TGTGCCAGCAGCGAGGTAGGGGTAGGCTCACCCCTCCACTTT

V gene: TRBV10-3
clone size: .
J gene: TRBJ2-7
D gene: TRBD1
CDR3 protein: CATRTGESSEQYF
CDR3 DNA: TGTGCCACCAGGACAGGGGAATCTTCCGAGCAGTACTTC

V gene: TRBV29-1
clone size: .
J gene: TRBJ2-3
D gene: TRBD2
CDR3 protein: CSVEGLALGADTQYF
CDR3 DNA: TGCAGCGTGGAGGGACTAGCGTTGGGGGCAGATACGCAGTATTTT

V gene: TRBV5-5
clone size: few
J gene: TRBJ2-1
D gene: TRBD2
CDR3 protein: CASSHMETSGRFNEQFF
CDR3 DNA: TGTGCCAGCAGCCATATGGAGACTAGCGGGAGGTTTAATGAGCAGTTCTTC

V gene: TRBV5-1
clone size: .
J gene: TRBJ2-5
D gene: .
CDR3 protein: CASSLPMRYQETQYF
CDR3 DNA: TGCGCCAGCAGCCTACCTATGCGGTATCAAGAGACCCAGTACTTC

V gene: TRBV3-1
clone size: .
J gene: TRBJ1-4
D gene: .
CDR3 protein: CASSPSRVGEKLFF
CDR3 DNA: TGTGCCAGCAGCCCCAGTAGAGTAGGTGAAAAACTGTTTTTT

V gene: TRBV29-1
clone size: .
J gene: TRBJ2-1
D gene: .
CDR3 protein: CSVASRGGSYNEQFF
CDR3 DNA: TGCAGCGTCGCCTCCAGGGGGGGATCCTACAATGAGCAGTTCTTC

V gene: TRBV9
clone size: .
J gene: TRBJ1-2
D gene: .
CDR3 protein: CASSVDSPTPHYGYTF
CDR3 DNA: TGTGCCAGCAGCGTAGACAGCCCGACGCCCCACTATGGCTACACCTTC

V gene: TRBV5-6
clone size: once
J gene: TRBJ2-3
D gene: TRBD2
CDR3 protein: CASSLAGGELHTDTQYF
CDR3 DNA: TGTGCCAGCAGCTTGGCCGGGGGGGAGTTACACACAGATACGCAGTATTTT

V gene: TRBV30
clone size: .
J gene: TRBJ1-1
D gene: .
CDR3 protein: CAWTRDTYTEAFF
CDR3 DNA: TGTGCCTGGACCAGGGACACCTACACTGAAGCTTTCTTT

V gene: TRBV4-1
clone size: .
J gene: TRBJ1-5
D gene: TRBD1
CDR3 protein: CASSPIDRAQLLDNQPQHF
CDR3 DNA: TGCGCCAGCAGCCCCATCGACAGGGCCCAATTATTAGACAATCAGCCCCAGCATTTT

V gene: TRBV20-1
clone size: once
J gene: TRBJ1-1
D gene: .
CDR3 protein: CSASPTGSTEAFF
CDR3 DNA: TGCAGTGCTAGCCCGACTGGGAGCACTGAAGCTTTCTTT

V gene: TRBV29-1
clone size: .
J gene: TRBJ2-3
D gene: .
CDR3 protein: CSGTDEGYTDTQYF
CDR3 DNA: TGCAGCGGCACGGACGAGGGCTACACAGATACGCAGTATTTT

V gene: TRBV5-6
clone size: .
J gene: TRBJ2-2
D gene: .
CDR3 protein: CASSKFRTGELFF
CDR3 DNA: TGTGCCAGCAGCAAGTTCCGCACCGGGGAGCTGTTTTTT

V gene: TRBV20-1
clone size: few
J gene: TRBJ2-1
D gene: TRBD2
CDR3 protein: CSAILAGVEYNEQFF
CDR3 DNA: TGCAGTGCTATCCTGGCGGGAGTAGAGTACAATGAGCAGTTCTTC

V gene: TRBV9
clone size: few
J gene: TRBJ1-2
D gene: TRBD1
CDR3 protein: CASSPVGQGYGYTF
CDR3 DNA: TGTGCCAGCAGCCCCGTGGGACAGGGATATGGCTACACCTTC

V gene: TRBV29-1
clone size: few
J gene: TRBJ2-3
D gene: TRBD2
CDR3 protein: CSVASSGGVDTQYF
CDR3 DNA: TGCAGCGTTGCTTCCAGCGGGGGGGTAGATACGCAGTATTTT

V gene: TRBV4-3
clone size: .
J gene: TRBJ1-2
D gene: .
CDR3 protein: CASSQALNYGYTF
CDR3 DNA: TGCGCCAGCAGCCAAGCTTTGAACTATGGCTACACCTTC

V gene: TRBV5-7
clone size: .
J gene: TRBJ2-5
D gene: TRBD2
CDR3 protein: CASSLAGLSYNEQYF
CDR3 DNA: TGTGCCAGCAGCTTGGCGGGACTATCGTACAATGAGCAGTACTTC

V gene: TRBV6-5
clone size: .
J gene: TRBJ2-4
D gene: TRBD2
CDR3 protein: CATVAGGDNIQYF
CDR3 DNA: TGTGCCACGGTAGCGGGAGGGGATAACATTCAGTACTTC

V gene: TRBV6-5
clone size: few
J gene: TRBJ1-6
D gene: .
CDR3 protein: CASSQDGNSPLHF
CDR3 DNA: TGTGCCAGCAGTCAGGACGGTAATTCACCCCTCCACTTT

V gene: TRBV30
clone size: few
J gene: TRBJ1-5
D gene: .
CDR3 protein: CAWTVGNQPQHF
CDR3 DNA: TGTGCCTGGACGGTGGGTAATCAGCCCCAGCATTTT

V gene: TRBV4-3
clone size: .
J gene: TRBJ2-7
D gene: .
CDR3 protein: CASSQDVGNYEQYF
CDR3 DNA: TGCGCCAGCAGCCAAGATGTGGGCAACTACGAGCAGTACTTC

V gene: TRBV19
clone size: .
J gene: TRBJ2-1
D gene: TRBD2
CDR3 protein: CASWGGLNEQFF
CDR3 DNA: TGTGCCTCCTGGGGGGGACTTAATGAGCAGTTCTTC

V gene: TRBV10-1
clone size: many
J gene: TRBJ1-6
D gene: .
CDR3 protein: CASTRSPLHF
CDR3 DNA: TGCGCCAGCACTAGGTCACCCCTCCACTTT

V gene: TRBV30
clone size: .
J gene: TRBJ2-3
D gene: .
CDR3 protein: CAWSGSPDTDTQYF
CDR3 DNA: TGTGCCTGGAGTGGGTCCCCCGACACAGATACGCAGTATTTT

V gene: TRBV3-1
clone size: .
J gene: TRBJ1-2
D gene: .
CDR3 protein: CASSQETVARGYTF
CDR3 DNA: TGTGCCAGCAGCCAAGAGACAGTTGCTAGGGGCTACACCTTC

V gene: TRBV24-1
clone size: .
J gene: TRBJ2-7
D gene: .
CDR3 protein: CATSDPNQAVYEQYF
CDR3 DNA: TGTGCCACCAGTGACCCAAATCAAGCGGTCTACGAGCAGTACTTC

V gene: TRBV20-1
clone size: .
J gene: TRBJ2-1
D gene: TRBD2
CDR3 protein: CSAAGQTSLHEQFF
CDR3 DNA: TGCAGTGCTGCGGGGCAGACTAGCCTGCATGAGCAGTTCTTC

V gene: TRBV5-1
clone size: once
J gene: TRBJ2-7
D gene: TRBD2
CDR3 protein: CASSTSGGLYNEQYF
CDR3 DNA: TGCGCCAGCAGCACCAGCGGGGGGCTCTACAATGAGCAGTACTTC

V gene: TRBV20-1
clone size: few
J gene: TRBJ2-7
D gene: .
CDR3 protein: CSARDQDSFYEQYF
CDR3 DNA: TGCAGTGCTAGAGATCAGGACAGCTTCTACGAGCAGTACTTC

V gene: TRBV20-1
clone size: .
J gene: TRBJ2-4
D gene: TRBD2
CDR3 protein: CSASSASGNIQYF
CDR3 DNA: TGCAGTGCTAGTTCGGCTAGCGGAAACATTCAGTACTTC